The clone carrying this TCR beta chain was detected only a few times. Its specificity is unknown. TCRdb re-derived calls from the 5' RACE reads in MiXCR, one entry per CDR3 protein. The profile shows about 300,000 distinct CDR3 sequences, 10% to 15% of them singletons. This entry comes from a study of identical twins. Study findings and constraints: Invariant cells of the MAIT and iNKT types might have partly distorted the zero-insertion analyses.

Separately, the same data were catalogued under a study of yellow fever vaccine responses in identical twins.

This clonotype was sampled from a young woman in good health. Sample: CD8+ T cells sorted from blood.

CDR3 in amino acids: CSVGDANYGYTF. CDR3 in DNA: TGCAGCGTTGGGGACGCAAACTATGGCTACACCTTC. The rearrangement links TRBV29-1 to TRBJ1-2, with D possibly TRBD1 on 5 matching bases. The V end lost 4 bases, the J end lost 2 bases, and 8 bases lay between the germline ends. CDR3 size: 12 residues. Looked up from germline, CDR1 is SQVTM and CDR2 is ANQGSEA.